The clone carrying this T cell receptor (beta chain) was recorded a few times. Its antigen remains unknown. The data were taken from a study of shared clonotypes between healthy human individuals. The CDR3 spans 13 residues. Germline V gene lookup returns CDR1 SGHAT and CDR2 FQDESV (reference sequence). Between the trimmed V and J ends, which lost 1 base and 2 bases, there was a span of 6 bases. Clones were read by immunoSEQ multiplex PCR, and TCRdb kept only the in-frame ones, dropping some. This sample has nearly 750,000 clones, with about two thirds found just once. The split of CD4+ cells yielded CD45RA+ naive and CD45RA-negative memory subsets. Whole-study results and caveats: Sharing across four donors was highest in naive CD4 (roughly 5%) and lowest in memory CD8 (around 0.4%).

The clonotype comes from a woman between 25 and 40 years old in good health. Source material: memory CD4+ T cells sorted from blood. Subset reported: CD45RA-negative fraction. The chain carries TRBV11-1 and TRBJ2-7; possible D gene TRBD2, 6 bases. The CDR3 sequence: CASSLGGTYEQYF. The DNA of the CDR3 is TGTGCCAGCAGCTTAGGCGGGACCTACGAGCAGTACTTC.